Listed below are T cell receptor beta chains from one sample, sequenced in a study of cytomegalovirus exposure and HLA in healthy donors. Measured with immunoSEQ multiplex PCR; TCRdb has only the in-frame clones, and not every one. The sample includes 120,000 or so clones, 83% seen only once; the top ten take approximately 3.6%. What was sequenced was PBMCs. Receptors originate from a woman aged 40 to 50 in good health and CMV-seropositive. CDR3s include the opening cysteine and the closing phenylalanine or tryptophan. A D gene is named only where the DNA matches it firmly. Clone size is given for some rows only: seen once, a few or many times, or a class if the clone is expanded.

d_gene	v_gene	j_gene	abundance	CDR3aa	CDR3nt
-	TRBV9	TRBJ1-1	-	CASSVTQGTEAFF	TGTGCCAGCAGCGTTACACAGGGCACTGAAGCTTTCTTT
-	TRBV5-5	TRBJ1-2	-	CASSLEQTNYGYTF	TGTGCCAGCAGCTTGGAACAGACTAACTATGGCTACACCTTC
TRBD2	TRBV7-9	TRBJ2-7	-	CASSPGLAGGPSQTGQYF	TGTGCCAGCAGCCCTGGACTAGCGGGAGGGCCATCCCAGACCGGGCAGTACTTC
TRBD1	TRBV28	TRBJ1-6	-	CASSPRTGLYSPLHF	TGTGCCAGCAGTCCCAGGACAGGGCTGTACTCACCCCTCCACTTT
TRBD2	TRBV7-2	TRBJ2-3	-	CASSLTPSGRGTDTQYF	TGTGCCAGCAGCTTAACGCCTAGCGGGAGAGGCACAGATACGCAGTATTTT
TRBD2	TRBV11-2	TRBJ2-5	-	CASSLGRWGLEETQYF	TGTGCCAGCAGCTTAGGGCGCTGGGGACTAGAAGAGACCCAGTACTTC
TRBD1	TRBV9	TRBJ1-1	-	CASSGNEAGGEAFF	TGTGCCAGCAGCGGCAACGAGGCAGGGGGCGAAGCTTTCTTT
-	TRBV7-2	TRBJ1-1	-	CASSLVRGTEAFF	TGTGCCAGCAGCTTAGTCCGAGGGACTGAAGCTTTCTTT
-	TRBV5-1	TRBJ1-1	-	CASSPGLTNTEAFF	TGCGCCAGCAGCCCTGGACTGACGAACACTGAAGCTTTCTTT
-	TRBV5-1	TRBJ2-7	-	CASSKDTAGLEQYF	TGCGCCAGCAGCAAGGACACGGCGGGGTTGGAGCAGTACTTC
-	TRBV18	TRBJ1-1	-	CASSPRTNMNTEAFF	TGTGCCAGCTCACCGCGGACTAATATGAACACTGAAGCTTTCTTT
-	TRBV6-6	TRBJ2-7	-	CASRSRGDSSYEQYF	TGTGCCAGCAGGTCGCGCGGGGACAGCTCCTACGAGCAGTACTTC
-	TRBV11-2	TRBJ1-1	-	CASSLQVNTEAFF	TGTGCCAGCAGCTTGCAGGTGAACACTGAAGCTTTCTTT
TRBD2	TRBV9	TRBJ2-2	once	CASSVGVGLAANTGELFF	TGTGCCAGCAGCGTAGGAGTGGGACTAGCAGCGAACACCGGGGAGCTGTTTTTT
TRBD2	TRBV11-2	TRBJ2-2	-	CASVLGLAGNTGELFF	TGTGCCAGCGTCCTGGGGCTAGCGGGAAACACCGGGGAGCTGTTTTTT
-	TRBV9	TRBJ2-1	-	CASSVEPQRVTYNEQFF	TGTGCCAGCAGCGTAGAGCCCCAGCGGGTAACCTACAATGAGCAGTTCTTC
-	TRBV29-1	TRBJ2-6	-	CSVQDSGANVLTF	TGCAGCGTTCAGGACTCCGGGGCCAACGTCCTGACTTTC
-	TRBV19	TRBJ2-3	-	CASSISEVDTQYF	TGTGCCAGTAGTATTTCAGAAGTGGATACGCAGTATTTT
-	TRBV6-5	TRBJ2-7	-	CASIGSGQGSYEQYF	TGTGCCAGCATCGGGTCAGGGCAGGGCTCCTACGAGCAGTACTTC
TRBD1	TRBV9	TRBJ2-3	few	CASSESRDRGFTDTQYF	TGTGCCAGCAGCGAGTCCCGGGACAGGGGGTTCACAGATACGCAGTATTTT
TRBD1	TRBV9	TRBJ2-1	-	CASSAQTGENEQFF	TGTGCCAGCAGCGCTCAGACAGGGGAAAATGAGCAGTTCTTC
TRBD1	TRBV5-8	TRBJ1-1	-	CASSLSQGVNTEAFF	TGTGCCAGCAGCTTGTCACAGGGGGTAAACACTGAAGCTTTCTTT
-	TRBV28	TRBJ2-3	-	CASRAERVRQYF	TGTGCCAGCAGAGCCGAGCGGGTGAGGCAGTATTTT
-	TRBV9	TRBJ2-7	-	CASSVVPGAYEQYF	TGTGCCAGCAGCGTAGTGCCAGGGGCCTACGAGCAGTACTTC
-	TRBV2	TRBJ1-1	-	CASSRDKNTEAFF	TGTGCCAGCAGTCGGGATAAGAACACTGAAGCTTTCTTT